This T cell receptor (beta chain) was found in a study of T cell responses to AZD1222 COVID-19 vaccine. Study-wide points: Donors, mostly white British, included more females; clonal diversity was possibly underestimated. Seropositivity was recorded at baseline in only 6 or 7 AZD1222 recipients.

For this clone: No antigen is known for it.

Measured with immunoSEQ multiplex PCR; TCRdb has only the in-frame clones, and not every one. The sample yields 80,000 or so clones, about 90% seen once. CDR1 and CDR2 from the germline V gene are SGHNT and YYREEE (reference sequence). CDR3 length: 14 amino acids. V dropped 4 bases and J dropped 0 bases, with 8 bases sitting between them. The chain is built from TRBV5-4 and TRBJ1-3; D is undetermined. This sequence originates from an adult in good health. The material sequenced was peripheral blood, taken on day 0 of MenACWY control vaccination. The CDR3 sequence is CASSAGVSGNTIYF. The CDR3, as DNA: TGTGCCAGCAGCGCAGGCGTCTCTGGAAACACCATATATTTT.